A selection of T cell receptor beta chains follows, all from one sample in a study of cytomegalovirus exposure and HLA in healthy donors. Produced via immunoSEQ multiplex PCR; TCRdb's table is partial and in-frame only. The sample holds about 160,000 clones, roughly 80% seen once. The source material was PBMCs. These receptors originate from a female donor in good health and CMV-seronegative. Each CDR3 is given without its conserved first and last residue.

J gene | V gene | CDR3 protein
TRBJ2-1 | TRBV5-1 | ASSGSGGNEQF
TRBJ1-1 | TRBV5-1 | ASSLLQVNTEAF
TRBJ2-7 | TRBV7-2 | ASSLRRGTEQY
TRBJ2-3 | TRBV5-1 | ASSLFEQGGLTDTQY
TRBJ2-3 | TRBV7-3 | ASSLGPQRADTQY
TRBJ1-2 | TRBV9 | ASSEGGGRYT
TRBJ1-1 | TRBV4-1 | ASSRAAGDTEAF
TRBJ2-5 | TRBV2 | ASRLTGGAKTQY
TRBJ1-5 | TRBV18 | ASSTGTGANQPQH
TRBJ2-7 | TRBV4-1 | ASSQDGHGTGDHEQY
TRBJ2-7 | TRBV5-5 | ASSLRSGEDEQY
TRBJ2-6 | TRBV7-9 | ASSFSGGPGNSGANVLT
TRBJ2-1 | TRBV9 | ASSVSSGGHNEQF
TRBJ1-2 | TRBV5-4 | ASSLGTQGDYGYT
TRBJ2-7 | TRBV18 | ASSRGAGTYEQY
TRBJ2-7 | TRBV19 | ASSFPGSIYEQY
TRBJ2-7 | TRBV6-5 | ASRLAGGLSYEQY
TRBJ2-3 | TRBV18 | ASSPPWQGRDTQY
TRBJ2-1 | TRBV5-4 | ASSLYSSYNEQF
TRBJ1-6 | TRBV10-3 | AISNQGSSYNSPLH
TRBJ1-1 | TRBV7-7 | ASSLTANTEAF
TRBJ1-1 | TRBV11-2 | ASSATHLSDFNEAF
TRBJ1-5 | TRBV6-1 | ASSGTGARQPQH
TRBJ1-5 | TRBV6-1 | ASRGTGLHQPQH
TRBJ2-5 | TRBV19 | ASSSGLQGETQY
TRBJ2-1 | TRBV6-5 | ASSRTSGRGEQF
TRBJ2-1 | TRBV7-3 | ASSLNGGGANNEQF
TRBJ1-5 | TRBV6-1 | ASTIGTDNQPQH
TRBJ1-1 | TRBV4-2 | ASSQDWGRSNTEAF
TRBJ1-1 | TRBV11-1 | ASSFIQGVTEAF
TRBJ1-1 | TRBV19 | ASRGVDRMNTEAF
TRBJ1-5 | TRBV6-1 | ASRPDRNQPQH
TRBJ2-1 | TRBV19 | ASTENYNEQF
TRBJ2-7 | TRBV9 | ASSADRATYEQY
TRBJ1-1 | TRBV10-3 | AISERRSTEAF
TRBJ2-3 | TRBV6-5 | ASSRTSASTDTQY
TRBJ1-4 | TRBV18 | ASSPGTGGEEKLF
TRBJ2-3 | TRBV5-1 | ASSSGLLTDTQY
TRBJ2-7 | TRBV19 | ASSPSLGLAYEQY
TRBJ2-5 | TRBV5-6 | ASSLADLYETQY
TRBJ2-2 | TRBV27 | ASSFITGELF
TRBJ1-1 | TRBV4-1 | ASSLTERNTEAF
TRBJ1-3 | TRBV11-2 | ASSYRDRAGNTIY
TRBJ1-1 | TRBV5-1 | ASSEQGSNEAF
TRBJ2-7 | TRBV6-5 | ASRGLAYEQY
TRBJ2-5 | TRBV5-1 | ASSLVPRETQY
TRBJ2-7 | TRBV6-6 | ASSYSNRETYEQY